A selection of T cell receptor beta chains follows, all from one sample in a study of CD8+ T cells in alopecia areata. The method was immunoSEQ multiplex PCR; TCRdb's version includes in-frame clones alone and lacks a portion of them. Among 170,000 or so clones listed, about 60% were seen once. The sample was CD8+ T cells sorted from blood, taken at week 24, from a patient treated with tofacitinib. The origin of the receptors is a human donor with alopecia areata. The CDR3 runs from the conserved cysteine through the conserved F or W. The order of the fields is V gene, CDR3 length, D gene, J gene, clone size, CDR3 DNA, CDR3 protein. The D gene is left open where the match is weak. Only some rows state a clone size, as once, few, many or a class for expanded clones.

>TRBV9|14|-|TRBJ2-7|-
TGTGCCAGCAGCGTAGGTGGGGTCGGGTACGAGCAGTACTTC
CASSVGGVGYEQYF
>TRBV7-9|14|-|TRBJ2-3|-
TGTGCCAGCACCCCTATTAGGGTCACAGATACGCAGTATTTT
CASTPIRVTDTQYF
>TRBV5-1|16|TRBD1|TRBJ2-1|once
TGCGCCAGCAGCTTCGTGTGGACAGGGGTGTACAATGAGCAGTTCTTC
CASSFVWTGVYNEQFF
>TRBV9|10|-|TRBJ1-2|-
TGTGCCAGCAGCGGAAAAGGTACCACCTTC
CASSGKGTTF
>TRBV9|13|TRBD1|TRBJ1-2|once
TGTGCCAGCAGCGTAACAGGGGGCTTTGGCTACACCTTC
CASSVTGGFGYTF
>TRBV27|12|-|TRBJ1-1|-
TGTGCCAGCAGTTCCCAGGGTTGGGAAGCTTTCTTT
CASSSQGWEAFF
>TRBV29-1|14|-|TRBJ2-2|-
TGCAGCGTTGATTCTGGGGTGGGCACCGGGGAGCTGTTTTTT
CSVDSGVGTGELFF
>TRBV5-6|12|TRBD1|TRBJ1-2|-
TGTGCCAGTGGGACAGGCAACTATGGCTACACCTTC
CASGTGNYGYTF
>TRBV5-8|16|TRBD1|TRBJ2-7|once
TGTGCCAGCAGCGGGGTCGACAGGGTCTTCTTGTACGAGCAGTACTTC
CASSGVDRVFLYEQYF
>TRBV12-5|13|-|TRBJ2-7|-
TGTGCTAGTGGCCCGGGACGAATATGGGAGCAGTACTTC
CASGPGRIWEQYF
>TRBV29-1|15|-|TRBJ1-1|-
TGCAGCGCCCCGCCGGGGGGCCGCCGGAACACTGAAGCTTTCTTT
CSAPPGGRRNTEAFF
>TRBV7-9|16|TRBD2|TRBJ2-5|-
TGTGCCAGCAGTCCCATAGCGGGGGGGCCCTCGGAGACCCAGTACTTC
CASSPIAGGPSETQYF
>TRBV4-1|18|TRBD2|TRBJ2-1|-
TGCGCCAGCAGCCATCGAGGCCAAATAGCGGGGGCTTACAATGAGCAGTTCTTC
CASSHRGQIAGAYNEQFF
>TRBV29-1|14|-|TRBJ2-2|few
TGCAGCGTTGTTTGGGGAGGAAACACCGGGGAGCTGTTTTTT
CSVVWGGNTGELFF
>TRBV7-9|12|TRBD1|TRBJ1-2|-
TGTGCCAGCGGATCACAGGGGGCGGGCTACACCTTC
CASGSQGAGYTF
>TRBV29-1|14|-|TRBJ2-7|-
TGCAGCGTTACGCGTTTGGACAGAACCTACGAGCAGTACTTC
CSVTRLDRTYEQYF
>TRBV15|17|TRBD2|TRBJ2-1|-
TGTGCCACCAGCAGCGAACCCGGGCTAGCGGGAGACAATGAGCAGTTCTTC
CATSSEPGLAGDNEQFF
>TRBV2|12|-|TRBJ2-7|-
TGTGCCAGCAGTAGACAGGACGTCGAGCAGTACTTC
CASSRQDVEQYF
>TRBV14|13|TRBD1|TRBJ2-1|-
TGTGCCAGCAGCCAAGTGGACAGGGCTGAGCAGTTCTTC
CASSQVDRAEQFF
>TRBV11-1|14|-|TRBJ2-7|-
TGTGCCAGCAGCGTATTTCGCGAACGGAGAGAGCAGTACTTC
CASSVFRERREQYF
>TRBV5-1|15|-|TRBJ1-2|-
TGCGCCAGCAGCCCTAACAGAGGTGCTAACTATGGCTACACCTTC
CASSPNRGANYGYTF
>TRBV5-1|14|TRBD1|TRBJ2-1|-
TGCGCCAGCGCCTACAGGGGTTCCTACAATGAGCAGTTCTTC
CASAYRGSYNEQFF
>TRBV2|13|-|TRBJ1-3|few
TGTGCCAGCAGTGAACGCTTCGGAAACACCATATATTTT
CASSERFGNTIYF
>TRBV30|14|-|TRBJ1-2|-
TGTGCCTGGAGTTGGCTCCATCAAGGCTATGGCTACACCTTC
CAWSWLHQGYGYTF
>TRBV20-1|11|-|TRBJ1-1|-
TGCAGTGCTTATCTGAACACTGAAGCTTTCTTT
CSAYLNTEAFF
>TRBV5-6|13|TRBD1|TRBJ2-7|-
TGTGCCAGCAGCCTGGGACAGGCTATGGCTATGTACTTC
CASSLGQAMAMYF
>TRBV10-2|14|-|TRBJ1-1|-
TGCGCCAGCCTCGCGACGGGGGGAAACACTGAAGCTTTCTTT
CASLATGGNTEAFF
>TRBV9|16|-|TRBJ2-5|once
TGTGCCAGCAGCGTAGTGGCAGAGCGGTACCAAGAGACCCAGTACTTC
CASSVVAERYQETQYF
>TRBV5-1|11|-|TRBJ2-1|-
TGCGCCAGCAGCTTGGGAAACGAGCAGTTCTTC
CASSLGNEQFF
>TRBV18|15|TRBD2|TRBJ2-3|-
TGTGCCAGCTCACCAGGGACTAGCCCCACAGATACGCAGTATTTT
CASSPGTSPTDTQYF
>TRBV4-2|15|-|TRBJ2-7|-
TGTGCCAGCAGCCAAGAGGCACCCACCGCCTACGAGCAGTACTTC
CASSQEAPTAYEQYF
>TRBV29-1|16|TRBD2|TRBJ2-2|few
TGCAGCGTTCTCCCCAGCGGGGGGGGGAACACCGGGGAGCTGTTTTTT
CSVLPSGGGNTGELFF
>TRBV27|16|-|TRBJ1-4|-
TGTGCCAGCGGCCCTCTCGTCTCGGGGGGGAATGAAAAACTGTTTTTT
CASGPLVSGGNEKLFF
>TRBV2|14|TRBD1|TRBJ2-2|-
TGTGCCAGTCACGGGACAGCGAACACCGGGGAGCTGTTTTTT
CASHGTANTGELFF
>TRBV11-2|13|-|TRBJ1-2|few
TGTGCCAGCAGCCCGGGGCCCAGCTATGGCTACACCTTC
CASSPGPSYGYTF
>TRBV30|13|-|TRBJ2-2|few
TGTGCCTGGAGTGTATTGTCACCCGGGGAGCTGTTTTTT
CAWSVLSPGELFF
>TRBV12-5|12|-|TRBJ1-2|-
TGTGCTAGTGGTATCCCGGGCTATGGCTACACCTTC
CASGIPGYGYTF
>TRBV2|12|-|TRBJ1-1|-
TGTGCCAGAGGGGCCTACAACACTGAAGCTTTCTTT
CARGAYNTEAFF
>TRBV5-1|13|-|TRBJ2-1|few
TGCGCCAGCAGCTGGCCAGCAGACAATGAGCAGTTCTTC
CASSWPADNEQFF
>TRBV2|16|-|TRBJ2-6|-
TGTGCCAGCAGATACGTGGTGAGCTCTGGGGCCAACGTCCTGACTTTC
CASRYVVSSGANVLTF
>TRBV29-1|14|TRBD1|TRBJ2-2|-
TGCAGCGTCAACGCAATACAGGGGGGCGGGGAGCTGTTTTTT
CSVNAIQGGGELFF
>TRBV7-9|15|-|TRBJ1-2|-
TGTGCCAGCAGCTTAGGGACAGCTTCTAGCTATGGCTACACCTTC
CASSLGTASSYGYTF
>TRBV7-9|12|-|TRBJ2-1|-
TGTGCCAGCTCCGGGGCCGCCAATGAGCAGTTCTTC
CASSGAANEQFF
>TRBV7-2|16|-|TRBJ2-5|-
TGTGCCAGCAGCTTATTGACAGCGTCGTACCAAGAGACCCAGTACTTC
CASSLLTASYQETQYF
>TRBV29-1|20|TRBD2|TRBJ2-3|-
TGCAGCGTTGAACGTTGGGAGGGACCGCGTCCGCGGCAGTCGTCAGATACGCAGTATTTT
CSVERWEGPRPRQSSDTQYF